A selection of T cell receptor beta chains follows, all from one sample in a study of regulatory T cells in long-lasting Graves disease. TCRdb called the multiplex PCR reads again in MiXCR, with one record for every CDR3 protein. The table includes fewer than 350,000 distinct CDR3 sequences, roughly 18% detected once. The source was peripheral blood mononuclear cells (PBMCs), collected at new diagnosis, from a patient treated with antithyroid drugs. All receptors derive from a female donor with Graves disease. Each CDR3 is given with its conserved first and last residue. A D gene is named only where the DNA matches it firmly. Size tells how often a clone was seen (once, few, many) or the class of an expanded clone, and some rows leave it out.

D gene: TRBD2; V gene: TRBV27; clone size: many; J gene: TRBJ2-3; CDR3 protein: CASSLRLAADTQYF; CDR3 DNA: TGTGCCAGCAGTCTAAGACTAGCCGCAGATACGCAGTATTTT
D gene: -; V gene: TRBV29-1; clone size: -; J gene: TRBJ2-7; CDR3 protein: CSVGTSYEQYF; CDR3 DNA: TGCAGCGTTGGGACAAGCTACGAGCAGTACTTC
D gene: -; V gene: TRBV2; clone size: -; J gene: TRBJ1-1; CDR3 protein: CASRKQGSKGTEALF; CDR3 DNA: TGTGCCAGTCGAAAGCAGGGGTCGAAAGGCACTGAAGCTCTCTTT
D gene: -; V gene: TRBV27; clone size: many; J gene: TRBJ2-1; CDR3 protein: CASMSGLSNEQFF; CDR3 DNA: TGTGCCAGCATGTCAGGGCTTTCCAATGAGCAGTTCTTC
D gene: -; V gene: TRBV20-1; clone size: few; J gene: TRBJ2-1; CDR3 protein: CSARETLRNPERRYNEQFF; CDR3 DNA: TGCAGTGCTAGAGAGACACTTCGAAACCCGGAAAGGCGGTACAATGAGCAGTTCTTC
D gene: TRBD1; V gene: TRBV19; clone size: many; J gene: TRBJ1-5; CDR3 protein: CASSIGGTGGNQPQHF; CDR3 DNA: TGTGCCAGTAGTATTGGGGGGACAGGGGGCAATCAGCCCCAGCATTTT
D gene: -; V gene: TRBV12-5; clone size: many; J gene: TRBJ2-1; CDR3 protein: CASGLVRDEQFF; CDR3 DNA: TGTGCTAGTGGTTTGGTTCGAGATGAGCAGTTCTTC
D gene: -; V gene: TRBV24-1; clone size: many; J gene: TRBJ2-7; CDR3 protein: CATSDFDPEPGGLNYEQYF; CDR3 DNA: TGTGCCACCAGTGACTTCGACCCCGAGCCCGGAGGCCTAAACTACGAGCAGTACTTC
D gene: -; V gene: TRBV6-2/TRBV6-3; clone size: many; J gene: TRBJ2-7; CDR3 protein: CASSYSERLATYEQYF; CDR3 DNA: TGTGCCAGCAGTTACTCTGAGAGACTGGCTACCTACGAGCAGTACTTC
D gene: -; V gene: TRBV5-1; clone size: many; J gene: TRBJ1-4; CDR3 protein: CASSTRGEANEKLFF; CDR3 DNA: TGCGCCAGCAGCACCAGGGGCGAAGCTAATGAAAAACTGTTTTTT
D gene: -; V gene: TRBV28; clone size: many; J gene: TRBJ2-3; CDR3 protein: CASSFPRGGTDTQYF; CDR3 DNA: TGTGCCAGCAGTTTTCCCAGGGGCGGCACAGATACGCAGTATTTT
D gene: TRBD2; V gene: TRBV9; clone size: few; J gene: TRBJ2-3; CDR3 protein: CASSVARAAGAVTDTQYF; CDR3 DNA: TGTGCCAGCAGCGTAGCGAGAGCAGCGGGAGCTGTCACAGATACGCAGTATTTT
D gene: TRBD1; V gene: TRBV12-5; clone size: -; J gene: TRBJ1-2; CDR3 protein: CASGLDVRTGGGYGYTF; CDR3 DNA: TGTGCTAGTGGTTTGGACGTCAGGACAGGGGGCGGCTATGGCTACACCTTC
D gene: TRBD2; V gene: TRBV30; clone size: many; J gene: TRBJ2-5; CDR3 protein: CAWNLPPIAGAETQYF; CDR3 DNA: TGTGCCTGGAACCTCCCTCCAATAGCGGGAGCAGAGACCCAGTACTTC
D gene: -; V gene: TRBV2; clone size: many; J gene: TRBJ1-5; CDR3 protein: CASRQEGNQPQHF; CDR3 DNA: TGTGCCAGCAGACAGGAGGGCAATCAACCCCAGCATTTT
D gene: TRBD2; V gene: TRBV2; clone size: -; J gene: TRBJ2-5; CDR3 protein: CASSVGLADPETQYF; CDR3 DNA: TGTGCCAGCAGTGTGGGACTAGCTGATCCGGAGACCCAGTACTTC
D gene: -; V gene: TRBV5-1; clone size: many; J gene: TRBJ2-3; CDR3 protein: CASSFGRPPTDTQYF; CDR3 DNA: TGCGCCAGCAGCTTTGGCAGGCCGCCCACAGATACGCAGTATTTT
D gene: -; V gene: TRBV4-1; clone size: -; J gene: TRBJ1-3; CDR3 protein: CASSQGRFSGNTIYF; CDR3 DNA: TGCGCCAGCAGCCAAGGACGGTTCTCTGGAAACACCATATATTTT
D gene: -; V gene: TRBV2; clone size: many; J gene: TRBJ2-1; CDR3 protein: CASSDVGTRAHNEQFF; CDR3 DNA: TGTGCCAGCAGTGACGTCGGGACCCGCGCCCACAATGAGCAGTTCTTC
D gene: TRBD2; V gene: TRBV10-3; clone size: many; J gene: TRBJ2-7; CDR3 protein: CAISEVLAGDYEQYF; CDR3 DNA: TGTGCCATCAGTGAAGTACTAGCGGGAGACTACGAGCAGTACTTC
D gene: -; V gene: TRBV28; clone size: many; J gene: TRBJ2-6; CDR3 protein: CASSPYSGANVLTF; CDR3 DNA: TGTGCCAGCAGTCCATATTCTGGGGCCAACGTCCTGACTTTC
D gene: -; V gene: TRBV6-2/TRBV6-3; clone size: -; J gene: TRBJ2-2; CDR3 protein: CASSYGLPRGGTGELFF; CDR3 DNA: TGTGCCAGCAGTTACGGTCTCCCCAGAGGAGGTACCGGGGAGCTGTTTTTT
D gene: -; V gene: TRBV7-9; clone size: many; J gene: TRBJ2-1; CDR3 protein: CASSPFEPARNEQFF; CDR3 DNA: TGTGCCAGCAGCCCATTCGAGCCGGCTCGCAATGAGCAGTTCTTC
D gene: -; V gene: TRBV5-1; clone size: -; J gene: TRBJ2-7; CDR3 protein: CASSLDGNSYEQYF; CDR3 DNA: TGCGCCAGCAGCTTGGACGGCAACTCCTACGAGCAGTACTTC
D gene: -; V gene: TRBV28; clone size: -; J gene: TRBJ2-7; CDR3 protein: CASIVRGAGSYEQYF; CDR3 DNA: TGTGCCAGCATCGTCCGCGGGGCTGGCTCCTACGAGCAGTACTTC
D gene: -; V gene: TRBV6-5; clone size: many; J gene: TRBJ2-7; CDR3 protein: CASSYSDPNSKYEQYF; CDR3 DNA: TGTGCCAGCAGTTACTCGGACCCGAACTCGAAGTACGAGCAGTACTTC
D gene: -; V gene: TRBV4-2; clone size: many; J gene: TRBJ2-7; CDR3 protein: CASSQDPTDYEQYF; CDR3 DNA: TGTGCCAGCAGCCAAGATCCCACAGATTACGAGCAGTACTTC
D gene: -; V gene: TRBV10-3; clone size: -; J gene: TRBJ2-3; CDR3 protein: CAIRVVEGDTQYF; CDR3 DNA: TGTGCCATCCGGGTGGTGGAAGGGGATACGCAGTATTTT
D gene: -; V gene: TRBV11-2; clone size: many; J gene: TRBJ2-1; CDR3 protein: CASSPHAGRGRGYNEQFF; CDR3 DNA: TGTGCCAGCAGCCCCCACGCGGGTCGGGGGAGAGGGTACAATGAGCAGTTCTTC
D gene: -; V gene: TRBV19; clone size: few; J gene: TRBJ2-3; CDR3 protein: CASSILTGGTDTQYF; CDR3 DNA: TGTGCCAGTAGTATTCTGACGGGAGGCACAGATACGCAGTATTTT
D gene: TRBD1; V gene: TRBV12-3/TRBV12-4; clone size: -; J gene: TRBJ1-5; CDR3 protein: CASRRTGGSQPQHF; CDR3 DNA: TGTGCCAGCAGACGAACAGGGGGCAGTCAGCCCCAGCATTTT
D gene: -; V gene: TRBV20-1; clone size: many; J gene: TRBJ1-4; CDR3 protein: CSASGFEKLFF; CDR3 DNA: TGCAGTGCTTCAGGGTTTGAAAAACTGTTTTTT
D gene: -; V gene: TRBV5-1; clone size: many; J gene: TRBJ1-1; CDR3 protein: CASSLDRGAYTEAFF; CDR3 DNA: TGCGCCAGCAGCTTGGATCGCGGGGCTTACACTGAAGCTTTCTTT
D gene: -; V gene: TRBV3-1; clone size: many; J gene: TRBJ1-4; CDR3 protein: CASSQLEKLFF; CDR3 DNA: TGTGCCAGCAGCCAACTAGAAAAACTGTTTTTT
D gene: TRBD2; V gene: TRBV12-3/TRBV12-4; clone size: many; J gene: TRBJ2-2; CDR3 protein: CASSPGLAGGAGELFF; CDR3 DNA: TGTGCCAGCAGTCCAGGACTAGCGGGAGGTGCCGGGGAGCTGTTTTTT
D gene: TRBD1; V gene: TRBV18; clone size: -; J gene: TRBJ1-6; CDR3 protein: CASCRDSSYNSPLHF; CDR3 DNA: TGTGCCAGCTGCCGGGACAGCTCCTATAATTCACCCCTCCACTTT
D gene: TRBD2; V gene: TRBV19; clone size: -; J gene: TRBJ2-7; CDR3 protein: CASSDSGIPTCEQYF; CDR3 DNA: TGTGCCAGTAGTGATAGCGGGATCCCCACCTGCGAGCAGTACTTC
D gene: TRBD1; V gene: TRBV2; clone size: many; J gene: TRBJ2-7; CDR3 protein: CASSVTGGGGEQYF; CDR3 DNA: TGTGCCAGCAGCGTGACAGGGGGCGGAGGGGAGCAGTACTTC
D gene: -; V gene: TRBV24-1; clone size: many; J gene: TRBJ2-2; CDR3 protein: CAAGLGGHTGELFF; CDR3 DNA: TGTGCCGCCGGCCTGGGGGGGCACACCGGGGAGCTGTTTTTT
D gene: TRBD1; V gene: TRBV27; clone size: many; J gene: TRBJ2-7; CDR3 protein: CASSFYIGQEGEQYF; CDR3 DNA: TGTGCCAGCAGTTTCTATATCGGACAGGAAGGCGAGCAGTACTTC
D gene: TRBD1; V gene: TRBV6-2/TRBV6-3; clone size: -; J gene: TRBJ1-6; CDR3 protein: CASSPDRKNSPLHF; CDR3 DNA: TGTGCCAGCAGCCCGGACAGGAAGAATTCACCCCTCCACTTT
D gene: TRBD1; V gene: TRBV6-1; clone size: -; J gene: TRBJ2-2; CDR3 protein: CASDIILRDRAYTGELFF; CDR3 DNA: TGTGCCAGCGATATAATCTTACGGGACAGGGCGTACACCGGGGAGCTGTTTTTT
D gene: TRBD2; V gene: TRBV14; clone size: -; J gene: TRBJ2-1; CDR3 protein: CASTPGRFYNKQFF; CDR3 DNA: TGTGCCAGCACCCCCGGGAGGTTCTACAATAAGCAGTTCTTC
D gene: -; V gene: TRBV5-1; clone size: many; J gene: TRBJ1-1; CDR3 protein: CASSFGSGATEAFF; CDR3 DNA: TGCGCCAGCAGCTTCGGGAGTGGGGCCACTGAAGCTTTCTTT
D gene: TRBD1; V gene: TRBV12-3/TRBV12-4; clone size: once; J gene: TRBJ2-7; CDR3 protein: CASSLRPLLRDRGYEQYF; CDR3 DNA: TGTGCCAGCAGTTTACGACCCCTTCTGCGGGACAGGGGCTACGAGCAGTACTTC
D gene: TRBD1; V gene: TRBV11-1; clone size: many; J gene: TRBJ2-1; CDR3 protein: CASTNRDRADNEQFF; CDR3 DNA: TGTGCCAGCACCAACCGGGACAGGGCGGACAATGAGCAGTTCTTC
D gene: -; V gene: TRBV27; clone size: -; J gene: TRBJ2-1; CDR3 protein: CASSQSPYNEQFF; CDR3 DNA: TGTGCCAGCTCCCAGAGCCCCTACAATGAGCAGTTCTTC